These 27 T cell receptor beta chains were all obtained from the same sample, sequenced in a study of regulatory T cells in long-lasting Graves disease. Arm-PCR of CDR3 regions and iRepertoire HTBI primers were used to build TCR beta libraries. TCRdb analysed the multiplex PCR reads with MiXCR anew, one entry per CDR3 protein. In the table there are fewer than 650,000 distinct CDR3 sequences, less than 20% of which are singletons. The time point: newly diagnosed GD, antithyroid drugs for less than 3 months. There was RNA extracted from PBMCs, and the TCR library was made from it. These data were also reused for a study on T cells in Graves' hyperthyroidism and ophthalmopathy.

The material was peripheral blood mononuclear cells (PBMCs), obtained at new diagnosis, from a patient treated with antithyroid drugs. Receptors were obtained from a woman in her twenties or thirties with Graves disease.

This clonotype was counted only a few times. The chain combines TRBV7-2 with TRBJ2-5; 7 bases line up with TRBD2. V shed 4 bases and J 2 bases; nucleotides not matched to a gene: 4. This CDR3 is 14 amino acids long. Germline lookup yields CDR1 SGHTA and CDR2 FQGNSA. The CDR3 DNA reads as TGTGCCAGCAGCTGGGGAGGGCCACAAGAGACCCAGTACTTC. The encoded protein is CASSWGGPQETQYF.

The chain is built from TRBV7-9 and TRBJ1-3; D unresolved. This CDR3 comprises 13 residues. Germline V gene sequence: CDR1 SEHNR, CDR2 FQNEAQ (reference sequence). Deletions cut 5 bases from V and 4 bases from J, with 9 bases between. This chain's CDR3 is CASSPGIGNTIYF. DNA for the CDR3: TGTGCCAGCAGCCCCGGGATCGGAAACACCATATATTTT. Full variable domain (outside the CDR3, taken from reference TRBV7-9 and TRBJ1-3): DTGVSQNPRHKITKRGQNVTFRCDPISEHNRLYWYRQTLGQGPEFLTYFQNEAQLEKSRLLSDRFSAERPKGSFSTLEIQRTEQGDSAMYLCASSPGIGNTIYFGEGSWLTVV.

This clonotype was observed many times. V is TRBV7-9 and J is TRBJ2-3; D perhaps matches TRBD1 (6 bases). The length of the CDR3 is 15 residues. Trimming stripped 5 bases from V and 2 bases from J, with 14 bases between. Looked up from germline, CDR1 is SEHNR and CDR2 is FQNEAQ (reference sequence). This CDR3 is CASSRQGLYTDTQYF. The CDR3 nucleotides are TGTGCCAGCAGCAGGCAGGGGCTTTACACAGATACGCAGTATTTT.

In its sample, this clonotype was seen many times. The chain links TRBV28 to TRBJ2-3; 7 bases align to TRBD2. Trimming took 5 bases from V and 7 from J; bases not matched to a gene: 12. The CDR3 is 15 amino acids. The germline CDR1 and CDR2 sequences are MDHEN and SYDVKM. The CDR3 reads CASSLPAGNDNTQYF. DNA for the CDR3: TGTGCCAGCAGTCTACCAGCGGGAAACGATAATACGCAGTATTTT.

This clonotype was recorded many times. The V gene is TRBV5-1, the J gene TRBJ2-1, with 14 bases matching TRBD2. V shed 4 bases and J 8 bases; nucleotides not matched to a gene: 5. Germline-derived CDR1 and CDR2 are SGHRS and YFSETQ. This CDR3 comprises 15 residues. The CDR3 DNA reads as TGCGCCAGCAGCCGACTAGCGGGAGGGCCGCATGAGCAGTTCTTC. Its protein product is CASSRLAGGPHEQFF.

Comment on this clonotype: It may be a read error: a sequence one base away is much more abundant. A read error is likely, as this CDR3 ends without the conserved phenylalanine or tryptophan. This rearrangement joins TRBV29-1 to TRBJ2-3, with D perhaps TRBD1 (6 bases). Germline-derived CDR1 and CDR2 are SQVTM and ANQGSEA. Trimming stripped 7 bases from V and 3 bases from J, with 11 bases between. The CDR3 sequence is 12 residues long. The CDR3 DNA is TGCAGCGCAACCGGGACAACAGATACGCAGTATCTT. It translates to CSATGTTDTQYL.

This clonotype appeared a few times. The chain links TRBV29-1 to TRBJ1-2; a weak D match, TRBD1 (5 bases). Between the trimmed V and J ends, which lost 4 bases and 4 bases, there was a span of 16 bases. The germline CDR1 and CDR2 sequences are SQVTM and ANQGSEA. The CDR3 sequence is 14 residues long. The CDR3 sequence: CSVARGDVSYGYTF. CDR3 in DNA: TGCAGCGTTGCTAGGGGCGATGTGAGCTATGGCTACACCTTC.

The chain has TRBV29-1 and TRBJ1-5; D might be TRBD1 (5 bases). The germline V gene has CDR1 SQVTM and CDR2 ANQGSEA. Trimming shortened V by 4 bases and J by 3 bases, and 7 bases separated the two germline ends. CDR3 length equals 12 residues. The CDR3 sequence: CSVGQNNQPQHF. DNA of the CDR3: TGCAGCGTTGGACAGAACAATCAGCCCCAGCATTTT.

This clonotype was seen many times. The V gene is TRBV6-5, the J gene TRBJ1-5; D is ambiguous. The germline gives CDR1 MNHEY, CDR2 SVGAGI. Trimming cost V 0 bases and J 0 bases, with 12 bases left between them. This CDR3 is built from 17 residues. DNA for the CDR3: TGTGCCAGCAGTTACTCGGGAGGGATTGATAGCAATCAGCCCCAGCATTTT. Translating gives CASSYSGGIDSNQPQHF.

This clonotype was observed many times. J is TRBJ2-1 and V is TRBV28; 11 bases fit TRBD1. Germline CDR1 and CDR2: MDHEN and SYDVKM. The CDR3 runs 15 residues. The ends lost 5 bases at V and 10 bases at J; junction bases unmatched: 10. DNA of the CDR3: TGTGCCAGCAGTAACCACGGGACAGGGGGTCGGGAGCAGTTCTTC. Translated: CASSNHGTGGREQFF.

The table lists this clonotype with many counts. This chain joins TRBV28 and TRBJ1-6; a possible D gene is TRBD1 (5 bases). The V gene lost 2 bases and the J gene lost 7 bases, with 9 bases spanning the gap. Germline V gives CDR1 MDHEN, CDR2 SYDVKM. This CDR3 has 14 residues. The CDR3 bases are TGTGCCAGCAGTTTACCAGGGAACAATTCACCCCTCCACTTT. Its protein is CASSLPGNNSPLHF. Filled out from reference TRBV28 and TRBJ1-6, the complete variable domain reads DVKVTQSSRYLVKRTGEKVFLECVQDMDHENMFWYRQDPGLGLRLIYFSYDVKMKEKGDIPEGYSVSREKKERFSLILESASTNQTSMYLCASSLPGNNSPLHFGNGTRLTVT.

This clonotype has at least ten counts. The rearrangement uses TRBV12-3 or TRBV12-4 and TRBJ1-4; 9 positions match TRBD1. This CDR3 has 14 amino acids. After removal of 8 bases from V and 7 bases from J, the junction contained 8 bases not matched to a gene. CDR3 coding DNA: TGTGCCAGCTACGCCGGACAGGGGCGTGAAAAACTGTTTTTT. Its protein product is CASYAGQGREKLFF.

Worth noting for this clonotype: It may be a read error: a sequence one base away is much more abundant. This sequence joins TRBV7-2 and TRBJ2-3; TRBD2 agrees at 8 bases. V lost 2 bases and J lost 4; bases outside the gene matches: 8. This CDR3 has 16 amino acids. Germline V CDR1 and CDR2: SGHTA, FQGNSA. The CDR3 protein is CASSLQTGGPSDTQYF. In DNA, the CDR3 is TGTGCCAGCAGCTTACAGACGGGAGGGCCATCAGATACGCAGTATTTT.

This clonotype was counted many times. This chain connects TRBV20-1 to TRBJ1-1; the D is unclear. The CDR3 is 14 residues long. V shed 3 bases and J shed 3 bases, with 14 bases lying between them. Germline V CDR1 and CDR2: DFQATT, SNEGSKA (reference sequence). The CDR3 loop reads CSASAPRTHTEAFF. CDR3 coding DNA: TGCAGTGCTAGCGCGCCTCGTACGCACACTGAAGCTTTCTTT.

This clonotype came up many times. This chain links TRBV15 with TRBJ1-1; unclear D gene. The germline V gene has CDR1 LNHNV and CDR2 YYDKDF (reference sequence). The CDR3 has 13 residues. The V and J ends lost 0 bases and 11 bases respectively, with 13 bases between them. This CDR3 is CATSRDRIRMAFF. The CDR3 nucleotides read TGTGCCACCAGCAGAGATCGGATCCGAATGGCTTTCTTT.

A few counts support this clonotype. This chain connects TRBV29-1 to TRBJ1-1; D unresolved. The V end was cut by 4 bases, the J end by 3 bases, with 9 bases between. CDR3 size: 12 residues. Looked up from germline, CDR1 is SQVTM and CDR2 is ANQGSEA. The DNA for the CDR3 is TGCAGCGTTGGCGTGGAGTACACTGAAGCTTTCTTT. Amino acid sequence: CSVGVEYTEAFF.

The V gene is TRBV9, the J gene TRBJ2-3; D possibly corresponds to TRBD2 (6 bases). The CDR3 has 17 residues. The germline V gene has CDR1 SGDLS and CDR2 YYNGEE. V lost 2 bases, J lost 0 bases, and 16 bases lay in between. In nucleotides, the CDR3 is TGTGCCAGCAGCGTTCGGCCCGCTGGGGGGAGCACAGATACGCAGTATTTT. Protein sequence: CASSVRPAGGSTDTQYF.

This clonotype was found a few times. The V and J genes are TRBV14 and TRBJ2-1; 12 bases are shared with TRBD2. After removal of 4 bases from V and 4 bases from J, the junction contained 11 bases not matched to a gene. This CDR3 is 18 amino acids long. Looked up from germline, CDR1 is SGHDN and CDR2 is FVKESK. The DNA for the CDR3 is TGTGCCAGCAGCCGCCCAAGGACTAGCGGGACCCTTTACAATGAGCAGTTCTTC. It translates to CASSRPRTSGTLYNEQFF.

This clonotype occurred a few times. The V gene is TRBV12-3 or TRBV12-4, the J gene TRBJ2-2; 9 bases agree with TRBD2. CDR3 length: 17 residues. The trim removed 6 bases at V and 5 bases at J, leaving 13 bases unmatched. The chain's CDR3 is CASRPSGGRARTGELFF. CDR3 DNA sequence: TGTGCCAGCAGACCGTCGGGCGGGAGGGCCCGAACCGGGGAGCTGTTTTTT.

In this sample, this clonotype turned up many times. This chain joins TRBV7-3 and TRBJ2-1, with no clear D. This CDR3 comprises 9 residues. The germline V gene encodes CDR1 SGHTA and CDR2 FQGTGA. CDR3 in amino acids: CASGIEQFF. CDR3 sequence (DNA): TGTGCGTCGGGCATTGAGCAGTTCTTC.

The sample holds many counts of this clonotype. The V and J genes are TRBV12-3 or TRBV12-4 and TRBJ1-2, with 12 bases fitting TRBD1. J lost 7 bases, V lost 3 bases, and 6 bases had no gene match. The CDR3 loop spans 15 amino acids. The CDR3 sequence is CASSLGDRGRGGYTF. DNA of the CDR3: TGTGCCAGCAGTTTGGGGGACAGGGGGCGCGGTGGCTACACCTTC.

This clonotype was seen repeatedly, ten times or more. The J gene is TRBJ2-2, the V gene TRBV7-2, with 9 bases aligning to TRBD2. J lost 8 bases, V lost 6 bases, and 13 bases had no gene match. The CDR3 contains 16 residues. CDR1 is SGHTA and CDR2 is FQGNSA in the germline V gene. This chain's CDR3 is CASSPPSGMSGGELFF. CDR3 sequence (DNA): TGTGCCAGCAGTCCTCCTAGCGGGATGAGTGGGGGGGAGCTGTTTTTT.

This clonotype appeared many times. This chain links TRBV28 with TRBJ1-1; a possible D gene is TRBD1 (6 bases). CDR3 length equals 14 residues. Between the trimmed V and J ends, which lost 6 bases and 1 base, there was a span of 12 bases. Germline assignment: CDR1 MDHEN and CDR2 SYDVKM. CDR3 bases: TGTGCCAGCAGGCTACAGGGTCCGAACACTGAAGCTTTCTTT. As protein: CASRLQGPNTEAFF.

The table lists this clonotype with a few counts. V gene TRBV11-2 combines with J gene TRBJ2-1; 9 bases are shared with TRBD2. This CDR3 is 17 amino acids long. V lost 5 bases, J lost 2 bases, and 10 bases stayed unmatched. Per the germline V gene, CDR1 is SGHAT and CDR2 is FQNNGV. CDR3 DNA sequence: TGTGCCAGCAGCCAAGATCAGGGCGGGAGGGCCTACAATGAGCAGTTCTTC. Encoded protein: CASSQDQGGRAYNEQFF. The whole variable domain, filled in from reference TRBV11-2 and TRBJ2-1, reads EAGVAQSPRYKIIEKRQSVAFWCNPISGHATLYWYQQILGQGPKLLIQFQNNGVVDDSQLPKDRFSAERLKGVDSTLKIQPAKLEDSAVYLCASSQDQGGRAYNEQFFGPGTRLTVL.

This clonotype was counted ten times or more. For the CDR3, the DNA is TGTGCCAGCAGTTACCAGACGGACAGGGGGGAGACACCCCTCCACTTT. Amino acid sequence: CASSYQTDRGETPLHF. The gene calls are TRBV6-2 or TRBV6-3 and TRBJ1-6, with 10 bases matching TRBD1. CDR3 length equals 16 residues. J lost 11 bases, V lost 2 bases, and 9 bases had no gene match. The germline V gene has CDR1 MNHEY and CDR2 SVGEGT.

This clonotype was observed a handful of times. The chain uses TRBV9 and TRBJ2-1; perhaps D is TRBD1 or TRBD2 (5 bases each). Trimming removed 6 bases from V and 3 bases from J, with 16 bases in between. This CDR3 comprises 15 residues. Germline loops: CDR1 SGDLS, CDR2 YYNGEE. DNA of the CDR3: TGTGCCAGCAATTCGGCAGGGAGAGTCTACAATGAGCAGTTCTTC. Its translation: CASNSAGRVYNEQFF.

This clonotype was observed at least ten times. The CDR3 protein is CASKGLAGATNTGELFF. In nucleotides, the CDR3 is TGTGCCAGCAAGGGACTAGCGGGAGCCACGAACACCGGGGAGCTGTTTTTT. The rearrangement links TRBV6-1 to TRBJ2-2; 14 bases are a match to TRBD2. J gave up 0 bases and V 7 bases, and 4 bases lay outside the gene matches. CDR3 length equals 17 residues. Germline V CDR1 and CDR2: MNHNS, SASEGT.